This TCR beta chain was recovered during a study of blood T cell repertoires in COVID-19. Generated by immunoSEQ multiplex PCR, the TCRdb table keeps only in-frame clones and is missing some. This table holds tens of thousands of clones, around nine tenths found once. Germline loops: CDR1 MGHRA, CDR2 YSYEKL. The CDR3 has 13 residues. The V end lost 2 bases, the J end lost 6 bases, and 9 bases lay between the germline ends. This receptor was obtained from a woman aged 50 to 60 with active or convalescent COVID-19. The J gene is TRBJ2-3, the V gene TRBV4-1; no clear D gene. Input material: peripheral blood. CDR3 sequence reads: CASSQNIRDTQYF. The CDR3, as DNA: TGCGCCAGCAGCCAAAATATCAGGGATACGCAGTATTTT.